This T cell receptor beta chain was identified in a study of blood T cell repertoires in COVID-19. Data came from immunoSEQ multiplex PCR; TCRdb stores just in-frame clones and leaves some out. The data show roughly 70,000 clones, with roughly 91% seen just once and under 0.65% held by the top ten. In Seattle, patients joined the study during active infection and were tracked longitudinally. The TCR originated in a man aged 50 or older with COVID-19, enrolled during active disease. Sequencing input: peripheral blood.

The CDR3 nucleotides are TGCAGCGTTGAAGGCAGGGGTCTCGGGGTGAACACTGAAGCTTTCTTT. Its translation: CSVEGRGLGVNTEAFF. The chain couples TRBV29-1 to TRBJ1-1; D is possibly TRBD1 (6 bases). Trimming stripped 1 base from V and 0 bases from J, with 15 bases between. Germline V gives CDR1 SQVTM, CDR2 ANQGSEA. CDR3 length: 16 amino acids.